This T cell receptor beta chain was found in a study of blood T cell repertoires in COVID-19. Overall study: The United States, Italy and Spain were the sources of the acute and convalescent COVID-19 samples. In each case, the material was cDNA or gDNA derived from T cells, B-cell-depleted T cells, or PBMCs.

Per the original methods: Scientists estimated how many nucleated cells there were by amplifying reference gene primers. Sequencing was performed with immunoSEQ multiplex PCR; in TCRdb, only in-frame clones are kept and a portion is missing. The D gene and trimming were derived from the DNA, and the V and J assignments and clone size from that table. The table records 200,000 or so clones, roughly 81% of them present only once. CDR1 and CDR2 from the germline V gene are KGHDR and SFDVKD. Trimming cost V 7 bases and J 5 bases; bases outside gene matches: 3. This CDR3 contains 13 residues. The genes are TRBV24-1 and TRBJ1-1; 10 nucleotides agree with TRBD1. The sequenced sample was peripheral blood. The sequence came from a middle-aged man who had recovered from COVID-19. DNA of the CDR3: TGTGCCACCAGGGACAGGGGGTCAACTGAAGCTTTCTTT. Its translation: CATRDRGSTEAFF.